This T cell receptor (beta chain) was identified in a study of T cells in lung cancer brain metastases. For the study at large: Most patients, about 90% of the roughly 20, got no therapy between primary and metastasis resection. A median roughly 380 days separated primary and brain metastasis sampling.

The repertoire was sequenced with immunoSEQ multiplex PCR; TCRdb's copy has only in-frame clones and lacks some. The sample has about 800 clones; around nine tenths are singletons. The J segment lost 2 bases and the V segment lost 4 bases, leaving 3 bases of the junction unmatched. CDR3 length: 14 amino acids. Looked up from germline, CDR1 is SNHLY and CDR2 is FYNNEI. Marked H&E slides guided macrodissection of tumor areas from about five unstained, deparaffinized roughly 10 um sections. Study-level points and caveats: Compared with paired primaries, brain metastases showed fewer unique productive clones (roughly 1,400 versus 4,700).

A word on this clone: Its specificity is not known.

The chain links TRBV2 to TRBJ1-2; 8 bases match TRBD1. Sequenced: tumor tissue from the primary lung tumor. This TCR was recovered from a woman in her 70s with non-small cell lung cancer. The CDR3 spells CASSGSGGNYGYTF. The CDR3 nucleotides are TGTGCCAGCAGTGGGTCAGGGGGCAACTATGGCTACACCTTC.